This T cell receptor beta chain originates from a study of T cell changes during pregnancy in multiple sclerosis. TCRdb keeps only in-frame clones here, not all; method: immunoSEQ multiplex PCR. The sample consists of fewer than 90,000 clones, about 93% of them appearing once. V trimming: 0 bases; J trimming: 3 bases; junction bases outside the gene matches: 3. CDR1 and CDR2 (germline): SGHRS, YFSETQ. The CDR3 has 16 amino acids. This sample comprised peripheral blood, obtained in the third trimester of pregnancy. This sequence was found in a female donor with multiple sclerosis, enrolled in a pregnancy study. The chain is built from TRBV5-1 and TRBJ2-7, with 13 bases matching TRBD2. In DNA form, the CDR3 reads TGCGCCAGCAGCTTGGTACTAGCGGGAGGGGGCTACGAGCAGTACTTC. As protein: CASSLVLAGGGYEQYF. Using reference TRBV5-1 and TRBJ2-7 for the parts outside the CDR3, the full variable domain is KAGVTQTPRYLIKTRGQQVTLSCSPISGHRSVSWYQQTPGQGLQFLFEYFSETQRNKGNFPGRFSGRQFSNSRSEMNVSTLELGDSALYLCASSLVLAGGGYEQYFGPGTRLTVT.